This T cell receptor beta chain appears in the sequencing data of a study of blood T cell repertoires in COVID-19. Study-level information: Samples representing acute and convalescent COVID-19 were sourced from the United States, Italy and Spain. Sources were T cells, B-cell-depleted T cells, or PBMCs; the material itself was cDNA or gDNA.

Original handling: Reference gene primers were amplified, and this amplification served to estimate nucleated cell counts. This table comes from immunoSEQ multiplex PCR, and its TCRdb copy is limited to in-frame clones, with some not included. V and J calls and clone size are copied from that table; D and trimming were computed from the DNA. The table has fewer than 250,000 clones, 70% to 90% seen once. The sequence was obtained from a woman aged 60 to 75 with active or convalescent COVID-19. Sequencing used peripheral blood.

CDR3 DNA sequence: TGTGCCAGTAGTATAGTCCTAGCCTCCGATGAGCAGTTCTTC. Protein sequence: CASSIVLASDEQFF. The genes are TRBV19 and TRBJ2-1, with D possibly matching TRBD2 (5 bases). V was shortened by 1 base and J by 8 bases, with 12 bases between the two germline ends. Per the germline V gene, CDR1 is LNHDA and CDR2 is SQIVND (reference sequence). The CDR3 runs to 14 residues.